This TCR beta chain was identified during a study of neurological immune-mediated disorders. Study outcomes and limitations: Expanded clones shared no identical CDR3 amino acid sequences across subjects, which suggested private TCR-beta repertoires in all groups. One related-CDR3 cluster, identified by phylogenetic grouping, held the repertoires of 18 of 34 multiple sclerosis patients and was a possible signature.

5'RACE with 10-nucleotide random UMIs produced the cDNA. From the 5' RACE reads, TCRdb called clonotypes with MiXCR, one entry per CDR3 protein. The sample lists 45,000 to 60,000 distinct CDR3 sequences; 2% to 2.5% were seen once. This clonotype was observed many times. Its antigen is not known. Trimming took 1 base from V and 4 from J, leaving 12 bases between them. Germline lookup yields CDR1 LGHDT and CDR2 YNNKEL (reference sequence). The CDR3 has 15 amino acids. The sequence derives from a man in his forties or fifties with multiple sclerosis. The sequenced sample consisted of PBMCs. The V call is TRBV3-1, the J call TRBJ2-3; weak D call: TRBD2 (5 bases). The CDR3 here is CASSQGSSSADTQYF. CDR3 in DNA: TGTGCCAGCAGCCAAGGGTCTAGTAGCGCAGATACGCAGTATTTT.